This T cell receptor (beta chain) was observed in a study of T cell changes during pregnancy in multiple sclerosis. This clone was recorded only once. CDR1 MGHRA and CDR2 YSYEKL come from the germline V gene. V was trimmed by 0 bases and J by 8 bases, leaving 22 bases between them. This CDR3 has 18 amino acids. Profiled with immunoSEQ multiplex PCR; TCRdb holds only in-frame clones, not every one. Among 55,000 to 75,000 clones listed, more than 75% were seen once. This TCR came from a female donor in good health, enrolled as a control in a pregnancy study. The rearrangement joins TRBV4-1 to TRBJ1-4, with D maybe TRBD1 (6 bases). The sequencing here drew on peripheral blood, taken in the third trimester of pregnancy. The CDR3 DNA follows: TGCGCCAGCAGCCAAGAACCCCAGACAGGAACCCGAAACGAAAAACTGTTTTTT. Translating gives CASSQEPQTGTRNEKLFF.